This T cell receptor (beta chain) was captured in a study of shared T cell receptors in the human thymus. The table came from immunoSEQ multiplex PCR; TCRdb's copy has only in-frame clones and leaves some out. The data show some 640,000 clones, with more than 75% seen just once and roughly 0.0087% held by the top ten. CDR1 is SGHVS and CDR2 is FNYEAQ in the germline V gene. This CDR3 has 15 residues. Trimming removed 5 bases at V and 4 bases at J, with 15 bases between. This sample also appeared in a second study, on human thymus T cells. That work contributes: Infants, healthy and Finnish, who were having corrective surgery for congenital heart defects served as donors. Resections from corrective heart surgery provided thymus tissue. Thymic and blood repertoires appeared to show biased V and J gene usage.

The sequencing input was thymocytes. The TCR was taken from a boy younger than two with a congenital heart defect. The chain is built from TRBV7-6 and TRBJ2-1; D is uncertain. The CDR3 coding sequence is TGTGCCAGCAGCCCCCCGAGTGTCGCGTACAATGAGCAGTTCTTC. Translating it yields CASSPPSVAYNEQFF.